The present TCR beta chain was sequenced within a study of tumor T cells in aggressive B-cell lymphoma. The length of the CDR3 is 11 residues. Trimming left V 3 bases short and J 9 bases short, with 6 bases between. Germline V lookup: CDR1 SGHVS, CDR2 FNYEAQ. Here immunoSEQ multiplex PCR was the method, and the copy in TCRdb shows in-frame clones only, minus some. In the table there are hundreds of clones, 65% to 85% of which are singletons. The sequence came from an adult with diffuse large B cell lymphoma. The sample consisted of tumor tissue. The chain recombines TRBV7-6 with TRBJ2-1; D not certain. The CDR3 DNA follows: TGTGCCAGCAGCTTTCTCGGTGAGCAGTTCTTC. Translating gives CASSFLGEQFF.